A selection of T cell receptor beta chains follows, all from one sample in a study of response to subunit inactivated influenza vaccine. TCRdb reprocessed the RT-PCR reads via MiXCR and lists one record per CDR3 protein. The repertoire holds 650,000 to 800,000 distinct CDR3 sequences, approximately 15% seen once, with around 6.5% in the top ten. The source was PBMCs from blood, collected 14 to 15 days before vaccination. The receptor source for this set is a man between 50 and 59 years old who received an inactivated influenza vaccine. Both conserved end residues are part of each CDR3. The D gene is left open where the match is weak. Clone size is given for some rows only: seen once, a few or many times, or a class if the clone is expanded.

D gene	clone size	V gene	J gene	CDR3 protein	CDR3 DNA
.	.	TRBV4-3	TRBJ2-2	CASSPHRNTGELFF	TGCGCCAGCAGCCCCCACAGGAACACCGGGGAGCTGTTTTTT
TRBD2	.	TRBV10-3	TRBJ2-7	CAISEGPAGSSYEQYF	TGTGCCATCAGTGAGGGACCAGCGGGGAGCTCCTACGAGCAGTACTTC
.	few	TRBV28	TRBJ1-1	CASSPGGAQNTEAFF	TGTGCCAGCAGTCCCGGGGGGGCACAGAACACTGAAGCTTTCTTT
.	.	TRBV15	TRBJ2-3	CATSGLPRGSNTQYF	TGTGCCACCAGCGGCCTGCCGCGGGGATCCAATACGCAGTATTTT
TRBD1	.	TRBV7-2	TRBJ2-7	CASSYSGQPYEQYF	TGTGCCAGCAGCTACTCGGGACAGCCCTACGAGCAGTACTTC
TRBD1	.	TRBV7-9	TRBJ2-5	CASRKTGGPETQYF	TGTGCCAGCAGGAAGACAGGGGGCCCAGAGACCCAGTACTTC
TRBD2	.	TRBV20-1	TRBJ2-7	CSASPAGPYEQYF	TGCAGTGCTAGCCCAGCGGGGCCCTACGAGCAGTACTTC
TRBD1	.	TRBV3-1	TRBJ2-7	CASSQGPGTGSTYEQYF	TGTGCCAGCAGCCAAGGCCCCGGGACAGGGTCGACCTACGAGCAGTACTTC
.	.	TRBV6-2/TRBV6-3	TRBJ2-1	CASGWTVSSYNEQFF	TGTGCCAGCGGGTGGACAGTGAGCTCCTACAATGAGCAGTTCTTC
.	.	TRBV7-2	TRBJ2-2	CASSLGFLVANTGELFF	TGTGCCAGCAGCTTGGGGTTTCTTGTGGCGAACACCGGGGAGCTGTTTTTT
TRBD1	many	TRBV5-1	TRBJ2-5	CASSMGQGEETQYF	TGCGCCAGCAGCATGGGACAGGGAGAAGAGACCCAGTACTTC
TRBD2	.	TRBV10-3	TRBJ2-1	CAISGRARVGLAGDSSYNEQFF	TGTGCCATCAGTGGACGGGCTAGGGTAGGACTAGCGGGTGATAGTTCCTACAATGAGCAGTTCTTC
TRBD2	.	TRBV20-1	TRBJ2-5	CSAATELAGAAETQYF	TGCAGTGCTGCAACGGAATTAGCGGGAGCTGCGGAGACCCAGTACTTC
.	.	TRBV6-5	TRBJ2-3	CASSYRKRGDTQYF	TGTGCCAGCAGTTACAGGAAGAGGGGAGATACGCAGTATTTT
TRBD2	few	TRBV27	TRBJ2-7	CASSLFASGGTYEQYF	TGTGCCAGCAGTTTATTTGCTAGCGGGGGGACCTACGAGCAGTACTTC
TRBD2	many	TRBV29-1	TRBJ2-3	CSVEKSGSPNTQYF	TGCAGCGTTGAAAAAAGCGGGAGCCCGAATACGCAGTATTTT
.	few	TRBV6-2/TRBV6-3	TRBJ1-5	CASRGAVASNQPQHF	TGTGCCAGCAGGGGGGCAGTCGCTTCCAATCAGCCCCAGCATTTT
.	.	TRBV24-1	TRBJ2-4	CATSDPLVEGVDIQYF	TGTGCCACCAGTGATCCTTTGGTGGAGGGGGTGGACATTCAGTACTTC
.	.	TRBV30	TRBJ2-7	CAWRERDAVEYF	TGTGCCTGGAGGGAGAGGGATGCCGTCGAGTACTTC
TRBD1	few	TRBV4-3	TRBJ2-7	CASSQDQNRGQYEQYF	TGCGCCAGCAGCCAAGATCAGAACAGGGGGCAGTACGAGCAGTACTTC
TRBD1	many	TRBV4-3	TRBJ2-3	CASSQVTGGTDTQYF	TGCGCCAGCAGCCAAGTCACAGGGGGCACAGATACGCAGTATTTT
TRBD1	.	TRBV7-3	TRBJ2-3	CASSFTGGLSTDTQYF	TGTGCCAGCAGCTTTACAGGGGGGCTAAGCACAGATACGCAGTATTTT
.	.	TRBV10-3	TRBJ2-5	CAISDTRQGLVETQYF	TGTGCCATCAGTGATACCAGGCAGGGGCTTGTGGAGACCCAGTACTTC
TRBD2	.	TRBV20-1	TRBJ2-2	CSASAPSGITGELFF	TGCAGTGCTAGTGCGCCTAGCGGGATCACCGGGGAGCTGTTTTTT
TRBD1	.	TRBV5-4	TRBJ2-7	CASSPSGRTGGLEQYF	TGTGCCAGCAGCCCTTCCGGAAGGACAGGGGGCCTCGAGCAGTACTTC
TRBD2	many	TRBV12-3/TRBV12-4	TRBJ2-1	CASSGPGLADYNEQFF	TGTGCCAGCAGCGGGCCAGGACTAGCGGACTACAATGAGCAGTTCTTC
.	.	TRBV19	TRBJ1-1	CASSNVNTEAFF	TGTGCCAGTAGTAACGTTAACACTGAAGCTTTCTTT
.	.	TRBV6-1	TRBJ1-5	CASGERVFKGPQHF	TGTGCCAGTGGCGAGCGGGTATTCAAGGGGCCCCAGCATTTT